The rows below give T cell receptor beta chains drawn from one sample of a study of T-cell reconstitution after alpha-beta-depleted transplantation in children. TCRdb re-derived calls from the PCR reads in MiXCR, one entry per CDR3 protein. The sample lists 440,000 or so distinct CDR3 sequences; around 46% were seen once. This material consisted of PBMCs, taken before TCRalphabeta/CD19-depleted stem cell transplant. These TCRs come from a girl aged 2-10 years with aplastic anemia, due to receive a stem cell transplant. Both conserved end residues are part of each CDR3. The order of the fields is CDR3 protein, CDR3 DNA, V gene, D gene, clone size, J gene. A D gene is named only where the DNA matches it firmly. Clone size is shown for a subset of rows, as once, few, many or a class of expanded clone.

cdr3_aa: CASSSSGGSAGYTF; cdr3_nt: TGTGCCAGCAGTTCCTCAGGGGGGAGCGCTGGCTACACCTTC; v_call: TRBV6-5; d_call: TRBD1; clone_size: .; j_call: TRBJ1-2
cdr3_aa: CSVSSGGEQYF; cdr3_nt: TGCAGCGTTAGTAGCGGGGGCGAGCAGTACTTC; v_call: TRBV29-1; d_call: TRBD2; clone_size: .; j_call: TRBJ2-7
cdr3_aa: CASSLGDAYEQYF; cdr3_nt: TGTGCCAGCAGTTTAGGGGACGCCTACGAGCAGTACTTC; v_call: TRBV12-3/TRBV12-4; d_call: .; clone_size: .; j_call: TRBJ2-7
cdr3_aa: CASSLVSGTSLTGELFF; cdr3_nt: TGTGCCAGCAGCTTAGTTAGCGGGACCTCCCTCACCGGGGAGCTGTTTTTT; v_call: TRBV7-2; d_call: TRBD2; clone_size: .; j_call: TRBJ2-2
cdr3_aa: CASGQGPNTEAFF; cdr3_nt: TGTGCTAGTGGTCAGGGCCCGAACACTGAAGCTTTCTTT; v_call: TRBV12-5; d_call: .; clone_size: .; j_call: TRBJ1-1
cdr3_aa: CASSFLYGSYNEQFF; cdr3_nt: TGTGCCAGCAGTTTCCTCTATGGGAGCTACAATGAGCAGTTCTTC; v_call: TRBV12-3/TRBV12-4; d_call: .; clone_size: .; j_call: TRBJ2-1
cdr3_aa: CASTREIQETQYF; cdr3_nt: TGTGCCAGCACCCGAGAAATCCAAGAGACCCAGTACTTC; v_call: TRBV2; d_call: .; clone_size: .; j_call: TRBJ2-5
cdr3_aa: CASNRDANQPQHF; cdr3_nt: TGTGCCAGCAACCGGGACGCCAATCAGCCCCAGCATTTT; v_call: TRBV12-3/TRBV12-4; d_call: .; clone_size: .; j_call: TRBJ1-5
cdr3_aa: CASSLYRGPTDTQYF; cdr3_nt: TGTGCCAGCAGTTTATACAGGGGTCCCACAGATACGCAGTATTTT; v_call: TRBV27; d_call: TRBD1; clone_size: many; j_call: TRBJ2-3
cdr3_aa: CASTEGGSKNEQFF; cdr3_nt: TGTGCCAGCACCGAGGGCGGGAGTAAGAATGAGCAGTTCTTC; v_call: TRBV2; d_call: TRBD2; clone_size: many; j_call: TRBJ2-1
cdr3_aa: CSARDRGNQPQHF; cdr3_nt: TGCAGTGCTAGAGACAGGGGGAATCAGCCCCAGCATTTT; v_call: TRBV20-1; d_call: TRBD1; clone_size: many; j_call: TRBJ1-5
cdr3_aa: CASSFLAWGGALIRGYTF; cdr3_nt: TGTGCCAGCAGTTTCTTGGCTTGGGGGGGGGCGTTGATCAGAGGCTACACCTTC; v_call: TRBV28; d_call: .; clone_size: .; j_call: TRBJ1-2
cdr3_aa: CASSDLAGGPGETQYF; cdr3_nt: TGTGCCAGCAGTGATCTAGCGGGAGGGCCAGGGGAGACCCAGTACTTC; v_call: TRBV6-1; d_call: TRBD2; clone_size: .; j_call: TRBJ2-5
cdr3_aa: CASSLQVTYEQYF; cdr3_nt: TGTGCCAGCAGCTTACAGGTTACCTACGAGCAGTACTTC; v_call: TRBV7-2; d_call: .; clone_size: many; j_call: TRBJ2-7
cdr3_aa: CASSVEGRESTGELFF; cdr3_nt: TGTGCCAGCAGCGTGGAGGGTCGGGAGAGCACCGGGGAGCTGTTTTTT; v_call: TRBV5-4; d_call: .; clone_size: .; j_call: TRBJ2-2
cdr3_aa: CATSYSGTLQYF; cdr3_nt: TGTGCCACCTCGTATAGCGGGACCCTCCAGTACTTC; v_call: TRBV24-1; d_call: TRBD2; clone_size: .; j_call: TRBJ2-5
cdr3_aa: CASSVISDRSTDTQYF; cdr3_nt: TGTGCCAGCAGCGTAATTAGCGACAGGAGCACAGATACGCAGTATTTT; v_call: TRBV9; d_call: .; clone_size: .; j_call: TRBJ2-3
cdr3_aa: CASSQYGNSYEQYF; cdr3_nt: TGTGCCAGCAGCCAATACGGCAACTCCTACGAGCAGTACTTC; v_call: TRBV14; d_call: .; clone_size: .; j_call: TRBJ2-7
cdr3_aa: CASTRVGANVLTF; cdr3_nt: TGTGCCAGTACCAGGGTTGGGGCCAACGTCCTGACTTTC; v_call: TRBV19; d_call: .; clone_size: .; j_call: TRBJ2-6
cdr3_aa: CASSERGGQPQHF; cdr3_nt: TGTGCCAGCAGCGAAAGGGGAGGGCAGCCCCAGCATTTT; v_call: TRBV9; d_call: .; clone_size: many; j_call: TRBJ1-5
cdr3_aa: CATSRALPGELFF; cdr3_nt: TGTGCCACCAGCAGAGCCCTTCCCGGGGAGCTGTTTTTT; v_call: TRBV15; d_call: .; clone_size: many; j_call: TRBJ2-2
cdr3_aa: CSALENEQYF; cdr3_nt: TGCAGTGCTCTGGAAAACGAGCAGTACTTC; v_call: TRBV20-1; d_call: .; clone_size: .; j_call: TRBJ2-7
cdr3_aa: CSAREGRASGYGYTF; cdr3_nt: TGCAGTGCTAGAGAGGGAAGGGCTTCGGGCTATGGCTACACCTTC; v_call: TRBV20-1; d_call: .; clone_size: few; j_call: TRBJ1-2
cdr3_aa: CASSYFLYGEQFF; cdr3_nt: TGTGCCAGCAGTTACTTTTTGTACGGTGAGCAGTTCTTC; v_call: TRBV6-5; d_call: .; clone_size: once; j_call: TRBJ2-1
cdr3_aa: CASSLFGPMDCGYTF; cdr3_nt: TGTGCCAGCAGCTTGTTCGGGCCAATGGACTGTGGCTACACCTTC; v_call: TRBV7-2; d_call: .; clone_size: once; j_call: TRBJ1-2
cdr3_aa: CSAREAGDSYEQYF; cdr3_nt: TGCAGTGCTAGAGAAGCGGGGGACTCCTACGAGCAGTACTTC; v_call: TRBV20-1; d_call: TRBD2; clone_size: once; j_call: TRBJ2-7
cdr3_aa: CASTSDISGAQETQYF; cdr3_nt: TGTGCCAGCACCTCAGATATATCCGGGGCCCAAGAGACCCAGTACTTC; v_call: TRBV7-9; d_call: .; clone_size: .; j_call: TRBJ2-5
cdr3_aa: CATSRGAPPEKLFF; cdr3_nt: TGTGCCACCAGCAGAGGTGCCCCCCCCGAAAAACTGTTTTTT; v_call: TRBV15; d_call: .; clone_size: .; j_call: TRBJ1-4
cdr3_aa: CSVEGGDWRTDTQYF; cdr3_nt: TGCAGCGTTGAAGGGGGAGACTGGCGCACAGATACGCAGTATTTT; v_call: TRBV29-1; d_call: .; clone_size: .; j_call: TRBJ2-3
cdr3_aa: CASSFQTGKGTYEQYF; cdr3_nt: TGTGCCAGCAGCTTTCAGACAGGGAAGGGGACCTACGAGCAGTACTTC; v_call: TRBV7-2; d_call: TRBD1; clone_size: .; j_call: TRBJ2-7
cdr3_aa: CASSLDRVQYF; cdr3_nt: TGTGCCAGCAGTTTAGACAGGGTACAGTACTTC; v_call: TRBV28; d_call: TRBD1; clone_size: few; j_call: TRBJ2-7
cdr3_aa: CASSIWGGTEQFF; cdr3_nt: TGTGCCAGTAGTATTTGGGGAGGGACTGAGCAGTTCTTC; v_call: TRBV19; d_call: TRBD2; clone_size: .; j_call: TRBJ2-1
cdr3_aa: CASSLAISTDTQYF; cdr3_nt: TGTGCCAGCAGCTTAGCGATATCGACAGATACGCAGTATTTT; v_call: TRBV7-6; d_call: .; clone_size: few; j_call: TRBJ2-3
cdr3_aa: CSVGQRDDETQYF; cdr3_nt: TGCAGCGTTGGCCAGCGGGATGATGAGACCCAGTACTTC; v_call: TRBV29-1; d_call: TRBD2; clone_size: few; j_call: TRBJ2-5
cdr3_aa: CSARDRTAHFYEQYF; cdr3_nt: TGCAGTGCTAGAGATCGGACGGCTCACTTCTACGAGCAGTACTTC; v_call: TRBV20-1; d_call: .; clone_size: few; j_call: TRBJ2-7
cdr3_aa: CASRTLSDTDTQYF; cdr3_nt: TGCGCCAGCAGGACTCTTTCCGACACAGATACGCAGTATTTT; v_call: TRBV5-1; d_call: .; clone_size: .; j_call: TRBJ2-3
cdr3_aa: CASSQKRGLGKNIQYF; cdr3_nt: TGCGCCAGCAGTCAAAAAAGGGGGCTCGGCAAAAACATTCAGTACTTC; v_call: TRBV23-1; d_call: TRBD1; clone_size: .; j_call: TRBJ2-4
cdr3_aa: CSASAGLISSYNEQFF; cdr3_nt: TGCAGTGCTAGTGCCGGACTAATTAGCTCCTACAATGAGCAGTTCTTC; v_call: TRBV20-1; d_call: .; clone_size: .; j_call: TRBJ2-1
cdr3_aa: CASSQLAGGTSYEQYF; cdr3_nt: TGCGCCAGCAGCCAACTAGCGGGAGGAACCTCCTACGAGCAGTACTTC; v_call: TRBV5-1; d_call: TRBD2; clone_size: few; j_call: TRBJ2-7
cdr3_aa: CASAPWETQYF; cdr3_nt: TGTGCCAGCGCCCCATGGGAGACCCAGTACTTC; v_call: TRBV7-8; d_call: .; clone_size: few; j_call: TRBJ2-5